This T cell receptor (beta chain) was found in a study of blood T cell repertoires in COVID-19. The wider study: Specimens from acute and convalescent COVID-19 originated in the United States, Italy and Spain. The analysed material was cDNA or gDNA that came from T cells, B-cell-depleted T cells, or PBMCs.

V lost 1 base to trimming and J lost 2 bases, with 12 bases between them. CDR3 length equals 17 residues. Germline V CDR1 and CDR2: SEHNR, FQNEAQ (reference sequence). Per the study methods: Cell counts per sample came from amplifying reference gene primers. Some clones are missing from TCRdb's copy, which holds only in-frame ones; the method was immunoSEQ multiplex PCR. V, J and clone size are taken as reported in that table, and D and trimming were inferred from the DNA itself. The table records around 310,000 clones, around 91% of them present only once. Followed longitudinally, the Seattle patients had been enrolled during active infection.

The TCR was taken from a woman between 40 and 50 years old with COVID-19, enrolled during active disease. This chain uses TRBV7-9 with TRBJ2-6; D call uncertain. Source material: peripheral blood. CDR3 nucleotides: TGTGCCAGCAGCTTAGGGCCAGCGAAGGCTGGGGCCAACGTCCTGACTTTC. Protein sequence: CASSLGPAKAGANVLTF.